The rows below give T cell receptor beta chains drawn from one sample of a study of shared clonotypes between healthy human individuals. Method: immunoSEQ multiplex PCR; TCRdb's copy keeps in-frame clones and lacks some. The sample gives under 600,000 clones, more than 95% of which show up once; 0.045% to 0.07% is in the top ten. The sequenced sample consisted of naive CD4+ T cells sorted from blood. These receptors were taken from a woman younger than 45 in good health. Both conserved end residues are part of each CDR3. A D gene is named only where the DNA matches it firmly. Not all rows give a size; the values are once, few, many and, for expanded clones, a class.

>NA|NA|TRBJ1-1|TRBV5-1
TGCGCCAGCAGCTTGGCCCCTGCCTTGAACACTGAAGCTTTCTTT
CASSLAPALNTEAFF
>NA|NA|TRBJ1-2|TRBV28
TGTGCCAGCAGTTATCCAGGGCTATACTATGGCTACACCTTC
CASSYPGLYYGYTF
>NA|NA|TRBJ1-1|TRBV2
TGTGCCAGCAGTGAAGTAACTGAAGCTTTCTTT
CASSEVTEAFF
>NA|NA|TRBJ2-5|TRBV5-1
TGCGCCAGCAGCTCGGAGGGGCACGAGACCCAGTACTTC
CASSSEGHETQYF
>once|NA|TRBJ2-3|TRBV5-6
TGTGCCAGCAGCTTGGACGTGACAGCTGATACGCAGTATTTT
CASSLDVTADTQYF
>NA|NA|TRBJ2-7|TRBV4-1
TGCGCCAGCAGCCAAACGGAAGGGGGTTTCTACGAGCAGTACTTC
CASSQTEGGFYEQYF
>NA|NA|TRBJ1-5|TRBV11-3
TGTGCCAGCAGCACTTGGGGCCAAGAACAGCCCCAGCATTTT
CASSTWGQEQPQHF
>NA|TRBD1|TRBJ1-2|TRBV18
TGTGCCAGCTCACCGGGACAGGGGGCAGGCTACACCTTC
CASSPGQGAGYTF
>NA|NA|TRBJ2-1|TRBV6-5
TGTGCCAGCAAAACCGGTCCCCCCGGGGAGCAGTTCTTC
CASKTGPPGEQFF
>NA|NA|TRBJ1-2|TRBV5-1
TGCGCCAGCAGCTCCGTGTCGGGTCGGGCTCGGTATGGCTACACCTTC
CASSSVSGRARYGYTF
>NA|TRBD1|TRBJ2-3|TRBV12-5
TGTGCTAGTGGTTTCGGGACAGGGGTCACAGATACGCAGTATTTT
CASGFGTGVTDTQYF
>NA|TRBD1|TRBJ1-5|TRBV19
TGTGCCAGTAGCACGACAGGGGAGGGAGGCAATCAGCCCCAGCATTTT
CASSTTGEGGNQPQHF
>NA|NA|TRBJ2-1|TRBV6-4
TGTGCCAGCAGTGATGGGCCGAGCTCCTACAATGAGCAGTTCTTC
CASSDGPSSYNEQFF
>NA|TRBD1|TRBJ1-5|TRBV11-2
TGTGCCAGCAGCCTCACAGGGGACGCGGGCAATCAGCCCCAGCATTTT
CASSLTGDAGNQPQHF
>NA|NA|TRBJ2-2|TRBV4-2
TGTGCCAGCAGCCGCTCCTCCGGCACCGGGGAGCTGTTTTTT
CASSRSSGTGELFF
>NA|NA|TRBJ2-7|TRBV28
TGTGCCAGCAGTGCCTCCTTGTTCGGGCTAGCAGAGGGGAGCTCCTACGAGCAGTACTTC
CASSASLFGLAEGSSYEQYF
>NA|NA|TRBJ2-7|TRBV2
TGTGCCAGCAGTCCACAGGTCTACGAGCAGTACTTC
CASSPQVYEQYF
>NA|NA|TRBJ1-2|TRBV19
TGTGCCAGCACACCTCTTTCGGGCGACAGTAATGGCTACACCTTC
CASTPLSGDSNGYTF
>NA|NA|TRBJ2-1|TRBV11-3
TGTGCCAGCAGCTCCTCCAGGGGCCATGAGCAGTTCTTC
CASSSSRGHEQFF
>NA|TRBD1|TRBJ2-7|TRBV6-5
TGTGCCAGCAGTTACCGGGACAGGGTCCACGAGCAGTACTTC
CASSYRDRVHEQYF
>NA|TRBD1|TRBJ1-5|TRBV6-1
TGTGCCAGCAGTGATGGACAGGCGATCCTATCGCCCCAGCATTTT
CASSDGQAILSPQHF
>NA|NA|TRBJ1-2|TRBV4-1
TGCGCCAGCAGCCAAGATGGAGGGATGTATGGCTACACCTTC
CASSQDGGMYGYTF
>once|NA|TRBJ2-7|TRBV14
TGTGCCAGCAGCTTGAATAGCTTTACCAGGAACTCCTACGAGCAGTACTTC
CASSLNSFTRNSYEQYF
>NA|NA|TRBJ2-7|TRBV6-5
TGTGCCAGCAGTTACTCCACGGGGATTACGATGCAGTACTTC
CASSYSTGITMQYF
>NA|NA|TRBJ2-6|TRBV9
TGTGCCAGCAGCATGGACTACCCTGGGGCCAACGTCCTGACTTTC
CASSMDYPGANVLTF
>NA|TRBD2|TRBJ2-1|TRBV15
TGTGCCACCAGCAGAGATCTGGGACTAGCGGCCTACAATGAGCAGTTCTTC
CATSRDLGLAAYNEQFF
>NA|NA|TRBJ2-7|TRBV6-6
TGTGCCAGCAGGAAAGGGACGGCCTCCTACGAGCAGTACTTC
CASRKGTASYEQYF
>few|TRBD1|TRBJ1-2|TRBV19
TGTGCCAGTAGTTCTGGGACAGGGTTTGGCTATGGCTACACCTTC
CASSSGTGFGYGYTF
>NA|TRBD2|TRBJ2-7|TRBV28
TGTGCCAGCAGTTTCGGCGGGAGAGCGGCCTACGAGCAGTACTTC
CASSFGGRAAYEQYF
>NA|NA|TRBJ1-5|TRBV6-1
TGTGCCAGCAGTGGCGGGGGGTCCAATCAGCCCCAGCATTTT
CASSGGGSNQPQHF
>NA|NA|TRBJ1-1|TRBV10-2
TGCGCCAGCAACACAGTCGAGAACACTGAAGCTTTCTTT
CASNTVENTEAFF
>NA|NA|TRBJ2-3|TRBV30
TGTGCCTGGGACTCTTGGGGGTTTAGCACAGATACGCAGTATTTT
CAWDSWGFSTDTQYF
>NA|NA|TRBJ2-7|TRBV5-1
TGCGCCAGCAGCATGGGACACCGGGAGGACGAGCAGTACTTC
CASSMGHREDEQYF
>once|NA|TRBJ2-6|TRBV6-5
TGTGCCAGCAGTTACGGGCAGGGTGGGGCCAACGTCCTGACTTTC
CASSYGQGGANVLTF
>NA|NA|TRBJ1-3|TRBV27
TGTGCCAGCGGGGGGCAACCTGGAAACACCATATATTTT
CASGGQPGNTIYF
>NA|TRBD1|TRBJ1-6|TRBV6-5
TGTGCCAGCAGGGGACAGAGCTCCTATAATTCACCCCTCCACTTT
CASRGQSSYNSPLHF
>few|TRBD1|TRBJ1-2|TRBV5-1
TGCGCCAGCAGCTTTGCGGGCAGGGGACAGTCAGGGGGCTACACCTTC
CASSFAGRGQSGGYTF
>NA|NA|TRBJ1-2|TRBV11-2
TGTGCCAGCAGCCTCACCGCGGGGGCGGGGGGCTACACCTTC
CASSLTAGAGGYTF
>NA|NA|TRBJ2-7|TRBV5-4
TGTGCCAGCAGCACTCGACAGCCCCCCTACGAGCAGTACTTC
CASSTRQPPYEQYF
>NA|TRBD2|TRBJ2-7|TRBV11-2
TGTGCCAGCAGCCCCCAGATAGCGGGAGGAGCCTACGAGCAGTACTTC
CASSPQIAGGAYEQYF
>NA|TRBD2|TRBJ2-1|TRBV5-1
TGCGCCAGCAGCTTGGTGCCTTCTAGCGGGAGCCAATACAATGAGCAGTTCTTC
CASSLVPSSGSQYNEQFF
>few|NA|TRBJ1-1|TRBV11-2
TGTGCCAGCAGCTTGTCCCAGGGAAGCACTGAAGCTTTCTTT
CASSLSQGSTEAFF
>NA|NA|TRBJ2-1|TRBV9
TGTGCCAGCAGCGTAGGAGGGAGTACCTACAATGAGCAGTTCTTC
CASSVGGSTYNEQFF
>NA|NA|TRBJ1-5|TRBV19
TGTGCCAGTAGTATAGAAGCACATGTAGGCAATCAGCCCCAGCATTTT
CASSIEAHVGNQPQHF
>NA|NA|TRBJ1-1|TRBV27
TGTGCCAGCAGTCCGGGACAAGGAGTAAACACTGAAGCTTTCTTT
CASSPGQGVNTEAFF
>NA|NA|TRBJ2-6|TRBV5-1
TGCGCCAGCAGCTTGGGGGTCACTGGGGCCAACGTCCTGACTTTC
CASSLGVTGANVLTF
>NA|NA|TRBJ2-2|TRBV19
TGTGCCAGTAGTATGGCGGGAACGAACACCGGGGAGCTGTTTTTT
CASSMAGTNTGELFF
>NA|TRBD1|TRBJ1-4|TRBV28
TGTGCCAGCAGGGAAGACAGGGTCACTAATGAAAAACTGTTTTTT
CASREDRVTNEKLFF
>NA|TRBD2|TRBJ2-7|TRBV28
TGTGCCAGCAGTTTATTTCTTGGTGGACTAGCCGAGCAGTACTTC
CASSLFLGGLAEQYF
>NA|NA|TRBJ2-7|TRBV4-1
TGCGCCAGCAGCCGGACAGAGGACGCCGGCGGGCAGTACTTC
CASSRTEDAGGQYF
>once|NA|TRBJ1-2|TRBV25-1
TGTGCCAGCAGTGAATTGAGTAATAACTATGGCTACACCTTC
CASSELSNNYGYTF
>NA|TRBD1|TRBJ1-5|TRBV5-1
TGCGCCAGCAGCCCTCGCCCGACAGGGAGAGGCAATCAGCCCCAGCATTTT
CASSPRPTGRGNQPQHF
>NA|TRBD2|TRBJ2-7|TRBV28
TGTGCCAGCAGTATAGCGGGAGTTTTCCACGAGCAGTACTTC
CASSIAGVFHEQYF
>once|NA|TRBJ2-1|TRBV10-2
TGCGCCAGCAGTGATGTCAGCCTTGGAGGGAATGAGCAGTTCTTC
CASSDVSLGGNEQFF
>NA|NA|TRBJ2-1|TRBV6-1
TGTGCCAGCAGTCAATGGGGGGCGGCCTACAATGAGCAGTTCTTC
CASSQWGAAYNEQFF
>NA|TRBD2|TRBJ2-7|TRBV6-6
TGTGCCAGCAGGGTAGCGGGAGAACTCTCTGACGAGCAGTACTTC
CASRVAGELSDEQYF
>NA|NA|TRBJ1-1|TRBV28
TGTGCCAGCAGTTTAAAGAACCTAGTGGATCACACTGAAGCTTTCTTT
CASSLKNLVDHTEAFF
>once|NA|TRBJ2-2|TRBV7-9
TGTGCCAGCAGCCACTCGTTACGGTCGAACACCGGGGAGCTGTTTTTT
CASSHSLRSNTGELFF
>once|TRBD1|TRBJ1-1|TRBV19
TGTGCCAGTATTCGACGGACAGGATTGATGAACACTGAAGCTTTCTTT
CASIRRTGLMNTEAFF
>NA|NA|TRBJ1-5|TRBV2
TGTGCCAGCAGGGGCAATAGCAATCAGCCCCAGCATTTT
CASRGNSNQPQHF